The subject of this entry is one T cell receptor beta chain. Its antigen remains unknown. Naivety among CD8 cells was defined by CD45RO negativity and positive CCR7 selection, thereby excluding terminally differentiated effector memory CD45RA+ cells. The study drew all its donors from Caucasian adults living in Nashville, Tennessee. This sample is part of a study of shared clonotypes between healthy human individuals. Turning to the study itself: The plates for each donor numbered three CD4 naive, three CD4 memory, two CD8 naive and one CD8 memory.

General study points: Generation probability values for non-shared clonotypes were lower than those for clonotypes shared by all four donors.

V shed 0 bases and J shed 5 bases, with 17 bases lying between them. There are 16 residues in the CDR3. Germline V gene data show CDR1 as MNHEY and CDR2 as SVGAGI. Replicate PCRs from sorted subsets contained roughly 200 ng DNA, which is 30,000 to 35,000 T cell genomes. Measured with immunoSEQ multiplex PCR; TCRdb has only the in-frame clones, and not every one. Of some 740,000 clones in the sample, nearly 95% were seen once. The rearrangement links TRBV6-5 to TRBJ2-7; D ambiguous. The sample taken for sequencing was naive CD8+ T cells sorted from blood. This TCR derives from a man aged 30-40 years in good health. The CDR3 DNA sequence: TGTGCCAGCAGTTACTCTCCAGGAGCCCCCACTCACGAGCAGTACTTC. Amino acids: CASSYSPGAPTHEQYF.